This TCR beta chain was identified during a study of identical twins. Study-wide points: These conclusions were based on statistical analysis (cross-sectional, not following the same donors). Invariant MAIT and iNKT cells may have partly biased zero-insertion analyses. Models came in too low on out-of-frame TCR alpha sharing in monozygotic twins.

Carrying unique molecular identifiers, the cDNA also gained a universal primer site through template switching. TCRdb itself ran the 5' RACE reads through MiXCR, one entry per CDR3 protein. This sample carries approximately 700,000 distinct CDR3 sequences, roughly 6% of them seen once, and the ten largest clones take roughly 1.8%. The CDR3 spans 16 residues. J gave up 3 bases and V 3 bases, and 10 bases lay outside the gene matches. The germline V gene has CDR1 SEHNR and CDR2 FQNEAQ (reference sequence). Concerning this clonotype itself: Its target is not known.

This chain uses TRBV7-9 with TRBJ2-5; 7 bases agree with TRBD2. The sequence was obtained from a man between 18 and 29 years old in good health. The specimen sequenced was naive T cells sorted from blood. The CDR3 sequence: CASSFSGTGLKETQYF. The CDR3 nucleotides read TGTGCCAGCAGCTTCAGCGGGACGGGACTGAAAGAGACCCAGTACTTC.